Listed here are 5 T cell receptor beta chains from one sample, sequenced in a study of monozygotic twins with inflammatory bowel disease. Using the 5' RACE reads, TCRdb records one entry per CDR3 protein without DNA. This sample's table reports about 210,000 distinct CDR3 sequences. Sequences were obtained from blood. The receptor set was obtained from a human donor with ulcerative colitis or Crohn's disease, or a healthy co-twin of an affected twin (not recorded which).

The rearrangement links TRBV6-2 or TRBV6-3 to TRBJ1-2; there is no DNA to check the TCRdb D call of TRBD1. The germline V gene has CDR1 MNHEY and CDR2 SVGEGT. The CDR3 consists of 16 residues. This chain's CDR3 is CASSYSSTGGLRGYTF.

This chain links TRBV5-6 with TRBJ2-1; with no DNA, the TCRdb D assignment of TRBD2 cannot be verified. CDR3 size: 15 residues. In germline, CDR1 is SGHDT, CDR2 YYEEEE. CDR3 region: CASSLSAGGPREQFF.

The chain is built from TRBV3-1 and TRBJ1-1; TCRdb reports TRBD1, a call that lacks DNA to check it against. The CDR3 is made up of 14 amino acids. Germline V gene lookup returns CDR1 LGHDT and CDR2 YNNKEL (reference sequence). The CDR3 here is CASSPTVRNTEAFF.

The CDR3 sequence is CASRLGVGQPQHF. The gene calls are TRBV6-1 and TRBJ1-5; no DNA is available, so the TRBD1 call from TCRdb remains unchecked. The CDR3 has 13 residues. In germline, CDR1 is MNHNS, CDR2 SASEGT.

V usage is TRBV5-1 and J usage is TRBJ2-3; absent DNA, TCRdb's TRBD1 call cannot be checked. The CDR3 is 17 residues long. CDR1 is SGHRS and CDR2 is YFSETQ in the germline V gene. CDR3 sequence: CASSLAGGQSSTDTQYF.